A single sample is the source of the 15 T cell receptor beta chains below, sequenced in a study of quantifying T cell responses using KT2 cells. Study-wide context: TCR alpha and beta constant-region primers primed reverse transcription of RNA.

An oligo carrying a UMI was ligated to the cDNA 3' end. An equimolar mix of RC1.1 and RC1.2 primed the beta chain across TRBC1 and TRBC2. From the UMI-ligation and nested PCR reads, TCRdb called clonotypes with MiXCR, one entry per CDR3 protein. The sample carries 50,000 to 70,000 distinct CDR3 sequences, around an eighth recorded once. Source material: PBMCs spiked with cells of the T cell clone KT2. These receptors came from a human donor.

This chain connects TRBV7-9 to TRBJ2-4; 8 nucleotides line up with TRBD2. Germline V gene lookup returns CDR1 SEHNR and CDR2 FQNEAQ (reference sequence). V was clipped by 5 bases and J by 8 bases; unmatched bases: 5. The CDR3 totals 13 residues. CDR3: CASSPGGTYIQYF. The DNA for the CDR3 is TGTGCCAGCAGCCCGGGAGGGACGTACATTCAGTACTTC.

The V call is TRBV28, the J call TRBJ2-5, with D hard to call. Trimming took off 7 bases at V and 2 bases at J, with 5 bases between the two ends. CDR3 length: 11 amino acids. Germline V lookup: CDR1 MDHEN, CDR2 SYDVKM. CDR3 DNA sequence: TGTGCCAGCATTGGGCAAGAGACCCAGTACTTC. Protein sequence: CASIGQETQYF.

This clonotype was observed a handful of times. The genes are TRBV7-9 and TRBJ1-1; D is ambiguous. The CDR3 consists of 12 residues. The germline CDR1 and CDR2 sequences are SEHNR and FQNEAQ (reference sequence). Trimming took 1 base from V and 6 from J, leaving 6 bases between them. The CDR3 DNA follows: TGTGCCAGCAGCTTAGGCGGGCCTGAAGCTTTCTTT. Translating gives CASSLGGPEAFF.

This clonotype was counted a few times. CDR3 nucleotides: TGTGCCAGCAGTTTATTGGGTGCCACAGATACGCAGTATTTT. Translation gives CASSLLGATDTQYF. V is TRBV27 and J is TRBJ2-3, with D unresolved. Between the trimmed V and J ends, which lost 1 base and 2 bases, there was a span of 7 bases. This CDR3 is built from 14 residues. The germline CDR1 and CDR2 sequences are MNHEY and SMNVEV (reference sequence).

This clonotype was counted at least ten times. The chain combines TRBV12-3 or TRBV12-4 with TRBJ2-1; 9 bases match TRBD1. This CDR3 comprises 15 residues. V lost 5 bases and J lost 8; bases outside the gene matches: 10. CDR3 sequence reads: CASSPQGARDHEQFF. The CDR3 nucleotides are TGTGCCAGCAGTCCACAGGGGGCGCGCGATCATGAGCAGTTCTTC.

This chain connects TRBV10-2 to TRBJ1-3; TRBD1 matches 7 bases. The CDR3 contains 15 residues. Unmatched junction bases numbered 9, after V lost 8 bases and J lost 2 bases. The V gene's germline CDR1 is WSHSY and CDR2 SAAADI. CDR3 DNA sequence: TGCGCCAGCGCGGCAGGGGGATCGGCTGGAAACACCATATATTTT. Its protein is CASAAGGSAGNTIYF.

This clonotype showed up many times. The CDR3 nucleotides read TGCGCCAGCAGCCAAGAAATGGGACAGTACTATGGCTACACCTTC. It translates to CASSQEMGQYYGYTF. The V and J genes are TRBV4-3 and TRBJ1-2, with 7 bases identical to TRBD1. After removal of 0 bases from V and 3 bases from J, the junction contained 4 bases not matched to a gene. The CDR3 spans 15 residues. CDR1 LGHNA and CDR2 YSLEER come from the germline V gene.

This clonotype was seen only a few times. V is TRBV6-2 or TRBV6-3 and J is TRBJ2-7, with D tentatively TRBD1 (6 bases). The ends were cut back, 6 bases at V and 6 bases at J, with 15 bases in the middle. This CDR3 is 13 amino acids long. CDR1 and CDR2 (germline): MNHEY, SVGEGT. CDR3 nucleotides: TGTGCCAGCAGCTACCCCAGGACAGCCGAGCAGTACTTC. Its protein is CASSYPRTAEQYF.

The chain joins TRBV5-1 to TRBJ2-7, with a possible D match to TRBD1 (5 bases). The germline V gene encodes CDR1 SGHRS and CDR2 YFSETQ. The CDR3 length is 13 residues. V lost 2 bases to trimming and J lost 7 bases, with 13 bases between them. CDR3 sequence reads: CASSFGSPGEQYF. The DNA for the CDR3 is TGCGCCAGCAGCTTCGGGTCCCCAGGGGAGCAGTACTTC.

The sample holds many counts of this clonotype. The genes are TRBV29-1 and TRBJ2-2, with D possibly being TRBD2 (6 bases). CDR3 size: 14 residues. Germline V gene data show CDR1 as SQVTM and CDR2 as ANQGSEA. With 1 base removed from V and 4 bases from J, the gap between germline ends came to 10 bases. The DNA of the CDR3 is TGCAGCGTTGAAGTTCAGGGAGGCACCGGGGAGCTGTTTTTT. Protein product: CSVEVQGGTGELFF.

This clonotype was seen only a few times. The rearrangement joins TRBV29-1 to TRBJ1-1, with D perhaps TRBD1 (5 bases). This CDR3 has 11 amino acids. The V gene lost 6 bases and the J gene lost 7 bases, with 12 bases spanning the gap. CDR1 is SQVTM, CDR2 ANQGSEA, per germline. The CDR3 coding sequence is TGCAGCGTATCAGGGTTGGGTGAAGCTTTCTTT. It is translated as CSVSGLGEAFF.

There are many counts of this clonotype. V usage is TRBV7-3 and J usage is TRBJ2-3, with 9 bases aligning to TRBD2. The CDR3 totals 16 residues. CDR1 is SGHTA and CDR2 is FQGTGA in the germline V gene. The V segment lost 2 bases and the J segment 3 bases; nucleotides outside the gene matches: 6. The CDR3 loop is CASSLFAGGLTDTQYF. The DNA of the CDR3 is TGTGCCAGCAGCTTATTCGCGGGGGGGCTAACAGATACGCAGTATTTT.

In its sample, this clonotype was seen many times. V gene TRBV11-2 combines with J gene TRBJ2-7; 9 nucleotides agree with TRBD2. V lost 7 bases to trimming and J lost 7 bases; unmatched junction nucleotides: 14. CDR1 is SGHAT, CDR2 FQNNGV, per germline. The length of the CDR3 is 15 residues. The CDR3 region is CASTEGGGGFREQYF. DNA of the CDR3: TGTGCCAGCACCGAAGGCGGGGGGGGGTTCAGGGAGCAGTACTTC.

The V and J genes are TRBV20-1 and TRBJ2-7; a weak D match, TRBD2 (6 bases). The V gene's germline CDR1 is DFQATT and CDR2 SNEGSKA (reference sequence). This CDR3 comprises 12 residues. The ends were cut back, 3 bases at V and 6 bases at J, with 12 bases in the middle. CDR3 region: CSASGEAPEQYF. The CDR3 region has the DNA TGCAGTGCTAGCGGGGAGGCTCCCGAGCAGTACTTC.

This clonotype was seen a handful of times. The chain combines TRBV28 with TRBJ2-5; the match to TRBD2 covers 11 bases. This CDR3 region has 20 residues. Trimming at V came to 0 bases and at J to 4 bases, leaving 16 bases not matched to a gene. Germline loops: CDR1 MDHEN, CDR2 SYDVKM. CDR3 DNA sequence: TGTGCCAGCAGTTTATGGTATAGCGGGAGGGCGGTATTTCTGGGAGAGACCCAGTACTTC. Protein product: CASSLWYSGRAVFLGETQYF.